Each of the 21 T cell receptor beta chains below was sequenced from the same sample in a study of T cell responses to AZD1222 COVID-19 vaccine. Clones were sequenced by immunoSEQ multiplex PCR, and TCRdb holds only the in-frame ones, with some missing. This table has 90,000 to 120,000 clones, around 90% appearing once. Specimen: peripheral blood, collected 28 days after the second AZD1222 dose. The receptors here all came from an adult who received the AZD1222 COVID-19 vaccine.

The chain employs TRBV3-1 (or the pseudogene TRBV3-2) and TRBJ1-4; D unresolved. Germline V gene lookup returns CDR1 LGHDT and CDR2 YNNKEL (reference sequence). The ends were cut back, 4 bases at V and 0 bases at J, with 6 bases in the middle. This CDR3 has 14 residues. CDR3 DNA sequence: TGTGCCAGCAGCCGGGGAGCAACTAATGAAAAACTGTTTTTT. Translating it yields CASSRGATNEKLFF.

J is TRBJ2-1 and V is TRBV3-1 (or the pseudogene TRBV3-2), with 16 bases that match TRBD2. Germline CDR1 and CDR2: LGHDT and YNNKEL (reference sequence). The CDR3 is 17 residues long. Trimming removed 3 bases from V and 5 bases from J; junction bases left unmatched: 4. The CDR3 nucleotides are TGTGCCAGCAGCCAGGGACTAGCGGGAGGGCCCGACAATGAGCAGTTCTTC. Translation: CASSQGLAGGPDNEQFF.

This clone was observed once. The V gene is TRBV24-1, the J gene TRBJ2-2; 7 nucleotides align to TRBD2. The CDR3 loop spans 16 amino acids. Germline V CDR1 and CDR2: KGHDR, SFDVKD. The V segment lost 7 bases and the J segment 3 bases; nucleotides outside the gene matches: 10. This CDR3 is CATSSDFSGHTGELFF. The CDR3 coding sequence is TGTGCCACCAGCTCAGATTTTAGCGGGCACACCGGGGAGCTGTTTTTT.

This clone was counted only a few times. The chain couples TRBV5-5 to TRBJ1-2; 7 nucleotides line up with TRBD1. The germline CDR1 and CDR2 sequences are SGHKS and YYEKEE (reference sequence). J gave up 3 bases and V 5 bases, and 7 bases lay outside the gene matches. The CDR3 has 14 amino acids. The CDR3 sequence is CASSADRTYYGYTF. The CDR3 bases are TGTGCCAGCAGTGCGGACAGGACGTACTATGGCTACACCTTC.

The V and J genes are TRBV7-9 and TRBJ1-1; 9 bases line up with TRBD1. Germline assignment: CDR1 SEHNR and CDR2 FQNEAQ (reference sequence). The V segment lost 6 bases and the J segment 3 bases; nucleotides outside the gene matches: 8. The CDR3 covers 15 residues. CDR3: CASSAPGQGHTEAFF. Here the CDR3 DNA reads TGTGCCAGCAGTGCCCCGGGACAGGGACACACTGAAGCTTTCTTT.

V usage is TRBV19 and J usage is TRBJ1-1; 10 bases are shared with TRBD1. J gave up 3 bases and V 8 bases, and 6 bases lay outside the gene matches. Germline CDR1 and CDR2: LNHDA and SQIVND (reference sequence). The CDR3 is 14 amino acids. CDR3 DNA: TGTGCCAGTTCGAAGACAGGGGGCTACACTGAAGCTTTCTTT. The encoded protein is CASSKTGGYTEAFF.

CDR3 region: CASSAGTGSQPQHF. The CDR3 nucleotides read TGTGCCAGCAGCGCCGGGACAGGGTCTCAGCCCCAGCATTTT. This chain joins TRBV9 and TRBJ1-5; TRBD1 agrees at 9 bases. CDR3 length: 14 amino acids. Germline-derived CDR1 and CDR2 are SGDLS and YYNGEE. The junction had 4 bases not matched to a gene; V was cut back by 3 bases and J by 6 bases.

The chain links TRBV7-2 to TRBJ1-1; unclear D gene. Germline assignment: CDR1 SGHTA and CDR2 FQGNSA. The V and J ends lost 5 bases and 0 bases respectively, with 10 bases between them. There are 14 residues in the CDR3. DNA for the CDR3: TGTGCCAGCAGCCCTGGGCCGGTGAACACTGAAGCTTTCTTT. It specifies CASSPGPVNTEAFF.

The chain is built from TRBV7-6 and TRBJ1-5; no definite D call. CDR3 length equals 15 residues. CDR1 and CDR2 from the germline V gene are SGHVS and FNYEAQ. Trimming took off 2 bases at V and 1 base at J, with 9 bases between the two ends. The CDR3: CASSLYSNSNQPQHF. DNA of the CDR3: TGTGCCAGCAGCTTATATTCCAACAGCAATCAGCCCCAGCATTTT.

This clone came up once. As DNA, the CDR3 is TGTGCCAGCAGCTTGGGACCGCGGCGGGTAGCTTTCTTT. The encoded protein is CASSLGPRRVAFF. The chain recombines TRBV11-1 with TRBJ1-1; D perhaps matches TRBD1 (5 bases). Germline V lookup: CDR1 SGHAT, CDR2 FQDESV (reference sequence). V was clipped by 3 bases and J by 10 bases, with 15 bases between them. The length of the CDR3 is 13 residues.

V gene TRBV5-1 combines with J gene TRBJ1-5; D unclear. The CDR3 is 14 residues long. Germline V gene lookup returns CDR1 SGHRS and CDR2 YFSETQ. Trimming took 0 bases from V and 2 from J, leaving 6 bases between them. CDR3 region: CASSLAGRNQPQHF. Written as DNA, the CDR3 is TGCGCCAGCAGCTTGGCCGGTCGCAATCAGCCCCAGCATTTT.

The chain has TRBV5-6 and TRBJ1-1, with a weak D call TRBD1 (6 bases). The CDR3 covers 13 residues. The V gene's germline CDR1 is SGHDT and CDR2 YYEEEE. V was shortened by 3 bases and J by 3 bases, with 9 bases between the two germline ends. CDR3 coding DNA: TGTGCCAGCAGCTGGGACATAGACACTGAAGCTTTCTTT. The encoded protein is CASSWDIDTEAFF. Drawing the rest from reference TRBV5-6 and TRBJ1-1, the complete variable domain is DAGVTQSPTHLIKTRGQQVTLRCSPKSGHDTVSWYQQALGQGPQFIFQYYEEEERQRGNFPDRFSGHQFPNYSSELNVNALLLGDSALYLCASSWDIDTEAFFGQGTRLTVV.

A single count supports this clone. The chain has TRBV6-4 and TRBJ2-3; 8 bases are shared with TRBD1. V dropped 5 bases and J dropped 2; count of bases not matched to a gene: 12. CDR1 is MRHNA, CDR2 SNTAGT, per germline. The CDR3 contains 17 residues. The CDR3 nucleotides are TGTGCCAGCAGTTCCGGGCAGGGGGCGTCGGACACAGATACGCAGTATTTT. Amino acids: CASSSGQGASDTDTQYF.

The CDR3 sequence is CATSRDLAGGTEAFF. The CDR3 region has the DNA TGTGCCACCAGCAGAGATCTTGCGGGGGGAACTGAAGCTTTCTTT. The chain has TRBV15 and TRBJ1-1; D is possibly TRBD1 (5 bases). Germline CDR1 is LNHNV and CDR2 is YYDKDF (reference sequence). This CDR3 spans 15 amino acids. Trimming shortened V by 0 bases and J by 5 bases, and 13 bases separated the two germline ends.

The J gene is TRBJ2-7, the V gene TRBV5-1; 7 bases align to TRBD1. Germline-derived CDR1 and CDR2 are SGHRS and YFSETQ. The CDR3 has 14 residues. The trim removed 2 bases at V and 4 bases at J, leaving 6 bases unmatched. The CDR3 spells CASSLNRGGYEQYF. The CDR3 DNA reads as TGCGCCAGCAGCTTAAACAGGGGTGGGTACGAGCAGTACTTC.

V usage is TRBV3-1 (or the pseudogene TRBV3-2) and J usage is TRBJ2-2, with D unclear. Trimming cost V 1 base and J 6 bases, with 6 bases left between them. From germline, CDR1 is LGHDT and CDR2 YNNKEL (reference sequence). This CDR3 is built from 13 residues. CDR3 residues: CASSQGTPGELFF. The CDR3 DNA sequence: TGTGCCAGCAGCCAAGGGACGCCCGGGGAGCTGTTTTTT.

The V gene is TRBV27, the J gene TRBJ1-2; 10 bases are shared with TRBD1. CDR1 is MNHEY, CDR2 SMNVEV, per germline (reference sequence). This CDR3 is 14 amino acids long. V gave up 3 bases and J gave up 8 bases; unmatched junction bases: 6. The CDR3 region is CASSFQGTGAGYTF. CDR3 nucleotides: TGTGCCAGCAGTTTTCAAGGGACAGGGGCCGGCTACACCTTC.

The chain couples TRBV18 to TRBJ2-3; D is uncertain. Germline assignment: CDR1 KGHSH and CDR2 LQKENI. V shed 0 bases and J shed 2 bases, with 9 bases lying between them. The CDR3 loop spans 15 amino acids. The CDR3 nucleotides are TGTGCCAGCTCACCACCGGAGATTTCCACAGATACGCAGTATTTT. It translates to CASSPPEISTDTQYF.

This clone was found once. J is TRBJ2-1 and V is TRBV5-1; TRBD2 agrees at 8 bases. V was pared by 0 bases and J by 2 bases, with 4 bases of the junction left unmatched. CDR1 SGHRS and CDR2 YFSETQ come from the germline V gene. The CDR3 covers 16 residues. The CDR3: CASSLGAGLAYNEQFF. The CDR3 DNA is TGCGCCAGCAGCTTGGGGGCGGGACTAGCCTACAATGAGCAGTTCTTC.

The V and J genes are TRBV12-5 and TRBJ2-3; a weak D match, TRBD2 (6 bases). V lost 0 bases and J 1 base, leaving 11 bases between the germline ends. The CDR3 consists of 16 residues. Germline CDR1 is LGHNT and CDR2 is FRNRAP. CDR3: CASGLVGGIGTDTQYF. The CDR3 nucleotides are TGTGCTAGTGGTTTGGTCGGAGGGATAGGCACAGATACGCAGTATTTT. Variable domain in full (rest from reference TRBV12-5 and TRBJ2-3): DARVTQTPRHKVTEMGQEVTMRCQPILGHNTVFWYRQTMMQGLELLAYFRNRAPLDDSGMPKDRFSAEMPDATLATLKIQPSEPRDSAVYFCASGLVGGIGTDTQYFGPGTRLTVL.

The V gene is TRBV7-6, the J gene TRBJ1-1; 8 bases map to TRBD1. Germline V gene lookup returns CDR1 SGHVS and CDR2 FNYEAQ. This CDR3 comprises 16 residues. Germline trimming cut 2 bases from V and 0 bases from J; bases unmatched to any gene: 5. The CDR3 loop is CASSLTQGAMNTEAFF. CDR3 coding DNA: TGTGCCAGCAGCTTAACGCAGGGGGCAATGAACACTGAAGCTTTCTTT.